A single sample is the source of the 32 T cell receptor beta chains below, sequenced in a study of beta chain features in type 1 diabetes. Investigators reverse transcribed all isolated RNA, so they sequenced expressed TCRB transcripts. The assay was immunoSEQ multiplex PCR, and TCRdb's table has in-frame clones only and misses some. The repertoire holds under 250,000 clones, with 13% to 15% as singletons. What was sequenced was naive CD4+ T cells from blood. These receptors were collected from a woman aged 40 to 49 in good health.

The chain combines TRBV20-1 with TRBJ1-5; D gene uncertain. The germline V gene has CDR1 DFQATT and CDR2 SNEGSKA (reference sequence). The V end lost 0 bases, the J end lost 13 bases, and 10 bases lay between the germline ends. This CDR3 has 11 amino acids. This CDR3 reads CSARDRRGQHF. The CDR3 coding sequence is TGCAGTGCTAGAGACCGCCGGGGTCAGCATTTT.

V usage is TRBV7-9 and J usage is TRBJ2-5; D is ambiguous. V dropped 8 bases and J dropped 4 bases, with 14 bases sitting between them. Germline V gene data show CDR1 as SEHNR and CDR2 as FQNEAQ (reference sequence). This CDR3 is built from 13 residues. CDR3 DNA sequence: TGTGCCAGCTCTCAGGTCTTGGGAGAGACCCAGTACTTC. Protein sequence: CASSQVLGETQYF.

This clone was seen only a few times. The rearrangement uses TRBV25-1 and TRBJ1-2, with TRBD1 as a possible D gene (6 bases). CDR3 size: 14 residues. Deletions cut 3 bases from V and 4 bases from J, with 12 bases between. Germline loops: CDR1 MGHDK, CDR2 SYGVNS. As DNA, the CDR3 is TGTGCCAGCAGTGAGGCCGGGACACTCTATGGCTACACCTTC. Its protein is CASSEAGTLYGYTF.

The chain carries TRBV7-6 and TRBJ2-3, with 16 bases matching TRBD2. The J segment lost 2 bases and the V segment lost 5 bases, leaving 10 bases of the junction unmatched. The CDR3 runs 19 residues. From germline, CDR1 is SGHVS and CDR2 FNYEAQ. CDR3 sequence (DNA): TGTGCCAGCAGCCGGGGACTAGCGGGGGGGACTCAAGCCACAGATACGCAGTATTTT. Its protein product is CASSRGLAGGTQATDTQYF.

There are a few counts of this clone. The chain is built from TRBV4-2 and TRBJ2-1; 9 nucleotides agree with TRBD2. Germline V gives CDR1 LGHNA, CDR2 YNFKEQ. The CDR3 length is 16 residues. V lost 2 bases and J lost 2; bases outside the gene matches: 4. CDR3 loop: CASSQPLAGPYNEQFF. Here the CDR3 DNA reads TGTGCCAGCAGCCAACCCCTAGCGGGGCCCTACAATGAGCAGTTCTTC.

This clone was seen more than once but under ten times. The chain is built from TRBV9 and TRBJ2-3; a possible D gene is TRBD2 (7 bases). This CDR3 comprises 13 residues. Trimming cost V 4 bases and J 6 bases, with 12 bases left between them. In germline, CDR1 is SGDLS, CDR2 YYNGEE. The CDR3 sequence: CASSLGGPDTQYF. DNA for the CDR3: TGTGCCAGCAGCCTCGGGGGGCCCGATACGCAGTATTTT.

The CDR3 here is CASTLTGLSYNEQFF. CDR3 DNA: TGTGCCAGCACCCTAACAGGCCTCTCCTACAATGAGCAGTTCTTC. The chain combines TRBV6-6 with TRBJ2-1, with D perhaps TRBD1 (5 bases). The length of the CDR3 is 15 residues. CDR1 and CDR2 from the germline V gene are MNHNY and SVGAGI (reference sequence). Trimming pared 7 bases from V and 0 bases from J, leaving 13 bases between.

The chain carries TRBV5-4 and TRBJ2-1, with 10 nucleotides matching TRBD1. The CDR3 sequence is 14 residues long. CDR1 and CDR2 (germline): SGHNT, YYREEE (reference sequence). Losses at the gene ends were 0 bases for V and 10 bases for J; bases not matched to a gene: 4. The CDR3 nucleotides read TGTGCCAGCAGCTTGGGACAGGGGGCGCCGGAGCAGTTCTTC. Encoded protein: CASSLGQGAPEQFF.

This clone appeared a few times. The chain has TRBV9 and TRBJ1-2; D is perhaps TRBD1 (5 bases). The CDR3 length is 13 residues. CDR1 and CDR2 (germline): SGDLS, YYNGEE. V shed 0 bases and J shed 2 bases, with 5 bases lying between them. CDR3 region: CASSVGQNYGYTF. The CDR3 DNA reads TGTGCCAGCAGCGTAGGACAGAACTATGGCTACACCTTC.

This chain joins TRBV27 and TRBJ1-6, with TRBD1 matching 9 bases. Looked up from germline, CDR1 is MNHEY and CDR2 is SMNVEV (reference sequence). V shed 2 bases and J 11 bases; nucleotides not matched to a gene: 13. CDR3 length: 17 residues. Here the CDR3 reads CASSLQQGAYSWTPLHF. In DNA form, the CDR3 reads TGTGCCAGCAGTTTACAACAGGGGGCCTACTCCTGGACACCCCTCCACTTT.

The chain couples TRBV25-1 to TRBJ2-7, with 7 bases that match TRBD2. The CDR3 runs to 13 residues. The junction had 4 bases not matched to a gene; V was cut back by 6 bases and J by 2 bases. Germline V gene lookup returns CDR1 MGHDK and CDR2 SYGVNS. CDR3 residues: CASSGLGAYEQYF. The CDR3 bases are TGTGCCAGCAGCGGACTAGGGGCCTACGAGCAGTACTTC.

The chain couples TRBV12-2 to TRBJ2-1; the table's D call of TRBD2 was not tested on the DNA. TRBV12-2 is given as a pseudogene. The CDR3 contains 20 residues. This CDR3 is CASRLTSLAGGQSSYNEQFF. In nucleotides, the CDR3 is TGTGCAAGTCGCTTAACCAGCCTAGCGGGGGGGCAGAGCTCCTACAATGAGCAGTTCTTC.

The chain recombines TRBV12-5 with TRBJ2-3; 10 bases line up with TRBD2. The CDR3 runs to 16 residues. Germline assignment: CDR1 LGHNT and CDR2 FRNRAP. Unmatched junction bases numbered 3, after V lost 0 bases and J lost 3 bases. CDR3 sequence: CASGLVAGGWTDTQYF. CDR3 bases: TGTGCTAGTGGTTTGGTAGCGGGGGGGTGGACAGATACGCAGTATTTT.

This clone was counted between two and nine times. V gene TRBV15 combines with J gene TRBJ2-7; D is unclear. The CDR3 length is 16 residues. The V gene's germline CDR1 is LNHNV and CDR2 YYDKDF (reference sequence). The V end was cut by 3 bases, the J end by 2 bases, with 17 bases between. The CDR3 loop reads CATSSPGSSSTYEQYF. CDR3 in DNA: TGTGCCACCAGCAGCCCCGGGTCGTCGTCAACCTACGAGCAGTACTTC.

V gene TRBV10-3 combines with J gene TRBJ1-2, with 11 bases that match TRBD1. The V gene's germline CDR1 is ENHRY and CDR2 SYGVKD. The CDR3 runs to 16 residues. After removal of 0 bases from V and 5 bases from J, the junction contained 5 bases not matched to a gene. CDR3 region: CAISESWTGGLYGYTF. DNA for the CDR3: TGTGCCATCAGTGAGTCATGGACAGGGGGCTTGTATGGCTACACCTTC.

Regarding this clone: In the same sample, other DNA sequences code for this CDR3. The genes are TRBV5-1 and TRBJ2-7, with D unresolved. V lost 1 base and J 2 bases, leaving 10 bases between the germline ends. Germline V gene lookup returns CDR1 SGHRS and CDR2 YFSETQ. The CDR3 consists of 14 residues. CDR3 DNA sequence: TGCGCCAGCAGCTTGAGAGGCAGCACCTACGAGCAGTACTTC. It is translated as CASSLRGSTYEQYF.

The gene calls are TRBV27 and TRBJ2-2, with 10 bases lining up with TRBD1. CDR1 is MNHEY and CDR2 is SMNVEV in the germline V gene (reference sequence). V gave up 2 bases and J gave up 2 bases; unmatched junction bases: 2. CDR3 size: 16 residues. CDR3 DNA sequence: TGTGCCAGCAGTTTAGGGACAGGGGTAAACACCGGGGAGCTGTTTTTT. Translation: CASSLGTGVNTGELFF.

The chain combines TRBV27 with TRBJ2-3, with 8 bases matching TRBD2. The junction had 11 bases not matched to a gene; V was cut back by 7 bases and J by 5 bases. The CDR3 loop spans 15 amino acids. Germline CDR1 is MNHEY and CDR2 is SMNVEV (reference sequence). The CDR3 is CASIRRGVRGDTQYF. The CDR3 nucleotides are TGTGCCAGCATTCGGCGGGGGGTCCGTGGAGATACGCAGTATTTT.

The table lists this clone with a few counts. The chain recombines TRBV6-5 with TRBJ2-2; TRBD1 is a possible D gene (6 bases). Germline CDR1 is MNHEY and CDR2 is SVGAGI. This CDR3 comprises 13 residues. Trimming removed 6 bases at V and 7 bases at J, with 12 bases between. The CDR3 is CASSLDSHGELFF. The DNA for the CDR3 is TGTGCCAGCAGCCTGGACAGTCACGGGGAGCTGTTTTTT.

The CDR3 nucleotides are TGTGCCAGCAGCTTAGGCGGGGGGCCCTACAATGAGCAGTTCTTC. Its translation: CASSLGGGPYNEQFF. This chain joins TRBV7-2 and TRBJ2-1, with 8 bases identical to TRBD2. The V segment lost 1 base and the J segment 2 bases; nucleotides outside the gene matches: 1. The CDR3 runs 15 residues. Looked up from germline, CDR1 is SGHTA and CDR2 is FQGNSA.

This clone was counted between two and nine times. J is TRBJ2-2 and V is TRBV5-1; 7 bases are a match to TRBD2. From germline, CDR1 is SGHRS and CDR2 YFSETQ. With V trimmed by 4 bases and J by 3 bases, 9 bases remained unmatched. CDR3 length: 16 amino acids. Here the CDR3 DNA reads TGCGCCAGCAGCCCCAACGGGCTAGCGGACACCGGGGAGCTGTTTTTT. Amino acid sequence: CASSPNGLADTGELFF.

This clone has just a few counts. The rearrangement links TRBV25-1 to TRBJ2-7; D perhaps matches TRBD1 (6 bases). The germline V gene encodes CDR1 MGHDK and CDR2 SYGVNS. The CDR3 sequence is 16 residues long. Trimming removed 6 bases at V and 4 bases at J, with 22 bases between. CDR3 nucleotides: TGTGCCAGCAGCCCCCTTACGGGACAAGGGGAGTACGAGCAGTACTTC. It encodes CASSPLTGQGEYEQYF.

This clone was seen more than once but under ten times. The chain uses TRBV7-8 and TRBJ1-4; D is undetermined. Trimming shortened V by 5 bases and J by 5 bases, and 9 bases separated the two germline ends. CDR1 SGHVS and CDR2 FQNEAQ come from the germline V gene. The CDR3 is made up of 13 amino acids. The CDR3 is CASSPAVNEKLFF. DNA for the CDR3: TGTGCCAGCAGCCCAGCGGTGAATGAAAAACTGTTTTTT.

This clone showed up just a few times. This CDR3 is also generated by other DNA sequences in the sample. This chain uses TRBV9 with TRBJ2-7; D ambiguous. The V end lost 0 bases, the J end lost 0 bases, and 7 bases lay between the germline ends. Germline CDR1 SGDLS, CDR2 YYNGEE. This CDR3 region has 14 residues. The CDR3 reads CASSVGAVSYEQYF. CDR3 in DNA: TGTGCCAGCAGCGTAGGAGCTGTCTCCTACGAGCAGTACTTC.

The V gene is TRBV7-6, the J gene TRBJ2-7; 7 bases fit TRBD1. Unmatched junction bases numbered 11, after V lost 5 bases and J lost 1 base. Germline V gene lookup returns CDR1 SGHVS and CDR2 FNYEAQ. This CDR3 has 16 amino acids. The CDR3 DNA is TGTGCCAGCAGCCCCAGACAGGGAGTAAGGTCCTACGAGCAGTACTTC. It specifies CASSPRQGVRSYEQYF.

This clone was observed a few times. This chain joins TRBV6-5 and TRBJ2-7; the D gene is possibly TRBD1 (5 bases). Trimming took 5 bases from V and 4 from J, leaving 12 bases between them. Germline V gene lookup returns CDR1 MNHEY and CDR2 SVGAGI. The length of the CDR3 is 13 residues. Here the CDR3 DNA reads TGTGCCAGCAGTAGAGACAGCCAGTACGAGCAGTACTTC. Protein: CASSRDSQYEQYF.

This chain's CDR3 is CASSPLVQGFSGYTF. The DNA for the CDR3 is TGTGCCAGCAGCCCACTCGTTCAGGGGTTTAGTGGCTACACCTTC. The chain links TRBV11-2 to TRBJ1-2, with D possibly matching TRBD1 (6 bases). The germline V gene encodes CDR1 SGHAT and CDR2 FQNNGV. The CDR3 loop spans 15 amino acids. Deletions cut 5 bases from V and 7 bases from J, with 20 bases between.

On this clone: The same CDR3 can be traced to other DNA sequences in this sample. V usage is TRBV7-2 and J usage is TRBJ1-5; D may be TRBD1 (5 bases). This CDR3 contains 15 residues. V lost 1 base, J lost 1 base, and 8 bases lay in between. The germline V gene has CDR1 SGHTA and CDR2 FQGNSA. CDR3 region: CASSLVWGSNQPQHF. The CDR3 region has the DNA TGTGCCAGCAGCTTAGTTTGGGGCAGCAATCAGCCCCAGCATTTT.

The chain employs TRBV5-1 and TRBJ2-3, with TRBD1 matching over 8 bases. Per the germline V gene, CDR1 is SGHRS and CDR2 is YFSETQ. V lost 0 bases, J lost 1 base, and 4 bases stayed unmatched. This CDR3 comprises 16 residues. CDR3 in amino acids: CASSLGTGTRTDTQYF. CDR3 DNA: TGCGCCAGCAGCTTGGGGACAGGGACTCGCACAGATACGCAGTATTTT. The complete variable domain, with remaining parts taken from reference TRBV5-1 and TRBJ2-3, reads KAGVTQTPRYLIKTRGQQVTLSCSPISGHRSVSWYQQTPGQGLQFLFEYFSETQRNKGNFPGRFSGRQFSNSRSEMNVSTLELGDSALYLCASSLGTGTRTDTQYFGPGTRLTVL.

This clone was counted only a few times. This chain uses TRBV7-2 with TRBJ1-5; unclear D gene. Germline V lookup: CDR1 SGHTA, CDR2 FQGNSA. Trimming shortened V by 0 bases and J by 3 bases, and 6 bases separated the two germline ends. This CDR3 region has 14 residues. The CDR3 loop is CASSLALFNQPQHF. In nucleotides, the CDR3 is TGTGCCAGCAGCTTAGCCCTCTTCAATCAGCCCCAGCATTTT.

This rearrangement joins TRBV27 to TRBJ1-1; no clear D. CDR1 and CDR2 from the germline V gene are MNHEY and SMNVEV (reference sequence). The CDR3 is 15 amino acids. V lost 5 bases, J lost 0 bases, and 13 bases lay in between. The CDR3 DNA reads as TGTGCCAGCAGTCTTCGGGGAACGATGAACACTGAAGCTTTCTTT. Its translation is CASSLRGTMNTEAFF.

The CDR3 DNA reads as TGTGCCAGTAGTATGGCGGATCGTCCAAAGGAGCAGTTCTTC. Translating it yields CASSMADRPKEQFF. This chain joins TRBV19 and TRBJ2-1; D ambiguous. The CDR3 runs 14 residues. Per the germline V gene, CDR1 is LNHDA and CDR2 is SQIVND (reference sequence). V was shortened by 3 bases and J by 10 bases, with 16 bases between the two germline ends.